Below are 20 T cell receptor beta chains sequenced from a single sample in a study of blood T cell repertoires in COVID-19. Libraries were prepared by immunoSEQ multiplex PCR; TCRdb keeps only in-frame clonotypes and omits some of them. In the table there are 65,000 to 75,000 clones, roughly 74% of which are singletons. Sequencing used peripheral blood. Receptors originate from a human donor in a cohort sampled during active COVID-19.

The V gene is TRBV6-5, the J gene TRBJ2-7, with D possibly being TRBD1 (6 bases). Trimming took 6 bases from V and 0 from J, leaving 15 bases between them. The length of the CDR3 is 15 residues. Germline-derived CDR1 and CDR2 are MNHEY and SVGAGI. The CDR3: CASRPKRTVSYEQYF. The CDR3 DNA follows: TGTGCCAGCAGACCTAAAAGGACAGTCTCCTACGAGCAGTACTTC.

This clone was recorded a few times. The chain couples TRBV11-3 to TRBJ1-2; D perhaps matches TRBD1 (6 bases). The germline V gene encodes CDR1 SGHNT and CDR2 YENEEA. This CDR3 comprises 16 residues. The germline V and J ends were trimmed by 3 bases and 8 bases, with 22 bases remaining between them. CDR3 protein: CASSFAPRQEVLGYTF. The CDR3 DNA follows: TGTGCCAGCAGCTTTGCCCCGAGACAGGAGGTATTGGGCTACACCTTC.

The rearrangement uses TRBV15 and TRBJ1-6; D unresolved. CDR1 is LNHNV, CDR2 YYDKDF, per germline (reference sequence). The CDR3 extends over 16 amino acids. Trimming removed 4 bases from V and 6 bases from J, with 16 bases in between. CDR3 in amino acids: CATSIPPARGNSPLHF. In nucleotides, the CDR3 is TGTGCCACCAGCATACCGCCCGCTCGGGGTAATTCACCCCTCCACTTT.

This clone was counted a single time. The rearrangement joins TRBV11-1 to TRBJ2-1; a weak D match, TRBD2 (6 bases). V was clipped by 5 bases and J by 9 bases, with 17 bases between them. The CDR3 is 14 residues long. Germline V gene sequence: CDR1 SGHAT, CDR2 FQDESV (reference sequence). The CDR3 region has the DNA TGTGCCAGCAGCCCAGTCTCCGCTAGCGTTGAGCAGTTCTTC. This translates into CASSPVSASVEQFF.

The CDR3, as DNA: TGTGCCAGCAGCCCGGCGGCCAGGGGAAGCACAGATACGCAGTATTTT. Residues: CASSPAARGSTDTQYF. The chain links TRBV5-4 to TRBJ2-3; TRBD1 might be the D (6 bases). Germline V CDR1 and CDR2: SGHNT, YYREEE (reference sequence). V was trimmed by 4 bases and J by 0 bases, leaving 15 bases between them. The CDR3 is 16 amino acids.

The V and J genes are TRBV29-1 and TRBJ2-7; the D gene is possibly TRBD1 (6 bases). V was pared by 4 bases and J by 0 bases, with 16 bases between. The length of the CDR3 is 15 residues. Germline V gives CDR1 SQVTM, CDR2 ANQGSEA. CDR3 in DNA: TGCAGCGTTGTAATTCTGGACAGCACCTCCTACGAGCAGTACTTC. Translated: CSVVILDSTSYEQYF.

The chain links TRBV5-1 to TRBJ2-7; D is unclear. Deletions cut 4 bases from V and 0 bases from J, with 14 bases between. The CDR3 sequence is 15 residues long. CDR1 and CDR2 from the germline V gene are SGHRS and YFSETQ. CDR3 in amino acids: CASSPASGGSYEQYF. CDR3 bases: TGCGCCAGCAGCCCTGCCTCGGGTGGCTCCTACGAGCAGTACTTC.

This chain joins TRBV12-5 and TRBJ1-5; possible D gene TRBD1, 5 bases. Germline V gene sequence: CDR1 LGHNT, CDR2 FRNRAP. CDR3 length: 13 residues. V lost 2 bases and J lost 4, with 6 bases in between. In DNA, the CDR3 is TGTGCTAGTGGTTTGAGACAGAATCAGCCCCAGCATTTT. It specifies CASGLRQNQPQHF.

The CDR3 here is CASSFGYFSQRGEQYF. The CDR3 region has the DNA TGTGCCAGCAGTTTCGGTTATTTCTCCCAAAGGGGGGAGCAGTACTTC. This chain uses TRBV28 with TRBJ2-7; D possibly corresponds to TRBD1 (6 bases). Trimming left V 3 bases short and J 7 bases short, with 22 bases between. Germline CDR1 is MDHEN and CDR2 is SYDVKM. The CDR3 totals 16 residues.

The chain links TRBV6-5 to TRBJ2-1; 12 bases align to TRBD2. CDR3 size: 16 residues. After removal of 4 bases from V and 1 base from J, the junction contained 2 bases not matched to a gene. Germline V CDR1 and CDR2: MNHEY, SVGAGI. CDR3 amino acids: CASSSGTSGSYNEQFF. The CDR3 DNA sequence: TGTGCCAGCAGTTCGGGGACTAGCGGGTCCTACAATGAGCAGTTCTTC.

The V and J genes are TRBV19 and TRBJ1-2; 7 bases align to TRBD1. Trimming at V came to 2 bases and at J to 8 bases, leaving 5 bases not matched to a gene. The CDR3 length is 13 residues. Germline CDR1 is LNHDA and CDR2 is SQIVND (reference sequence). CDR3 nucleotide sequence: TGTGCCAGTAGTATAACCCGGGACAGCGGCTACACCTTC. This gives the protein CASSITRDSGYTF.

V and J are TRBV7-9 and TRBJ1-2; 9 positions agree with TRBD1. The J segment lost 8 bases and the V segment lost 4 bases, leaving 11 bases of the junction unmatched. Germline CDR1 and CDR2: SEHNR and FQNEAQ (reference sequence). CDR3 length: 15 residues. CDR3 sequence reads: CASSSETTGGAGYTF. The CDR3 DNA follows: TGTGCCAGCAGCTCGGAGACTACAGGGGGCGCAGGCTACACCTTC.

A word on this clone: Within the sample, other DNA sequences also encode this same CDR3. The rearrangement links TRBV30 to TRBJ2-7; D is perhaps TRBD1 (5 bases). V was cut by 0 bases and J by 2 bases, with 11 bases left in between. Germline CDR1 GTSNPN, CDR2 SVGIG (reference sequence). This CDR3 comprises 14 residues. DNA of the CDR3: TGTGCCTGGAGTGTAGGCCAGGGTCCCTACGAGCAGTACTTC. Protein product: CAWSVGQGPYEQYF.

The V and J genes are TRBV12-3 or TRBV12-4 and TRBJ1-5; perhaps TRBD1 as D (6 bases). The CDR3 consists of 13 residues. Trimming left V 5 bases short and J 5 bases short, with 10 bases between. The DNA for the CDR3 is TGTGCCAGCAGTCCAGGACAGTATCAGCCCCAGCATTTT. It encodes CASSPGQYQPQHF.

This chain links TRBV5-1 with TRBJ1-1, with D unresolved. From germline, CDR1 is SGHRS and CDR2 YFSETQ. V was cut by 0 bases and J by 1 base, with 4 bases left in between. The CDR3 covers 13 residues. CDR3 bases: TGCGCCAGCAGCTTGGAGCCGAACACTGAAGCTTTCTTT. Residues: CASSLEPNTEAFF. The variable domain in full, completed from reference TRBV5-1 and TRBJ1-1, reads KAGVTQTPRYLIKTRGQQVTLSCSPISGHRSVSWYQQTPGQGLQFLFEYFSETQRNKGNFPGRFSGRQFSNSRSEMNVSTLELGDSALYLCASSLEPNTEAFFGQGTRLTVV.

The V gene is TRBV27, the J gene TRBJ1-2; 9 positions match TRBD1. CDR3 length equals 16 residues. Germline V lookup: CDR1 MNHEY, CDR2 SMNVEV (reference sequence). V trimming: 6 bases; J trimming: 4 bases; junction bases outside the gene matches: 12. The CDR3 reads CASSPWGTGYGYGYTF. The CDR3, as DNA: TGTGCCAGCAGCCCGTGGGGGACAGGGTACGGCTATGGCTACACCTTC.

This chain links TRBV5-6 with TRBJ2-7; 8 nucleotides match TRBD1. Germline V gene lookup returns CDR1 SGHDT and CDR2 YYEEEE. V dropped 3 bases and J dropped 0; count of bases not matched to a gene: 5. The CDR3 runs to 15 residues. CDR3 DNA: TGTGCCAGCAGCTCCGGACAGGGAGTCTCCTACGAGCAGTACTTC. It yields the protein CASSSGQGVSYEQYF.

The rearrangement links TRBV15 to TRBJ2-7, with D hard to call. V lost 7 bases to trimming and J lost 2 bases, with 9 bases between them. CDR1 is LNHNV and CDR2 is YYDKDF in the germline V gene (reference sequence). The CDR3 covers 12 residues. CDR3 bases: TGTGCCACCACCGCGGAGACCTACGAGCAGTACTTC. The encoded protein is CATTAETYEQYF.

The chain employs TRBV19 and TRBJ2-7; D is perhaps TRBD1 (6 bases). This CDR3 is 15 amino acids long. The germline V gene encodes CDR1 LNHDA and CDR2 SQIVND (reference sequence). V was cut by 1 base and J by 3 bases, with 13 bases left in between. CDR3 region: CASSIVRQGRYEQYF. The DNA of the CDR3 is TGTGCCAGTAGTATAGTTCGGCAGGGGCGCTACGAGCAGTACTTC.

V usage is TRBV5-8 and J usage is TRBJ2-3; TRBD1 agrees at 8 bases. Trimming removed 1 base from V and 0 bases from J; junction bases left unmatched: 1. The germline CDR1 and CDR2 sequences are SGHTS and YDEGEE. The CDR3 totals 15 residues. CDR3 protein: CASSLWTGSTDTQYF. CDR3 nucleotide sequence: TGTGCCAGCAGCTTGTGGACAGGGAGCACAGATACGCAGTATTTT.